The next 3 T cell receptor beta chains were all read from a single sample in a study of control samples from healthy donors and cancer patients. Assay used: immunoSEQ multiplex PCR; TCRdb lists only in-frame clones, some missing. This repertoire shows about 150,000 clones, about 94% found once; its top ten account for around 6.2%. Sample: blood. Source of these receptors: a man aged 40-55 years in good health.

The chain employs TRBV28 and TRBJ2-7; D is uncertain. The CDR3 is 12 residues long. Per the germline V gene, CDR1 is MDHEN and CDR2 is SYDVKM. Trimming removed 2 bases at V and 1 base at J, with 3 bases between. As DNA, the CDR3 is TGTGCCAGCAGTTTAGAGTCCTACGAGCAGTACTTC. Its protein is CASSLESYEQYF.

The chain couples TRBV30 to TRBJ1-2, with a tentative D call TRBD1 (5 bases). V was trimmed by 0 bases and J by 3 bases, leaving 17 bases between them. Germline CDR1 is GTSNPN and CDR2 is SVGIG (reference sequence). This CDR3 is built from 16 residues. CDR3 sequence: CAWSVKRTNTDYGYTF. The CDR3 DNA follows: TGTGCCTGGAGTGTAAAGCGGACAAACACGGACTATGGCTACACCTTC. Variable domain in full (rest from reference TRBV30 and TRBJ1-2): SQTIHQWPATLVQPVGSPLSLECTVEGTSNPNLYWYRQAAGRGLQLLFYSVGIGQISSEVPQNLSASRPQDRQFILSSKKLLLSDSGFYLCAWSVKRTNTDYGYTFGSGTRLTVV.

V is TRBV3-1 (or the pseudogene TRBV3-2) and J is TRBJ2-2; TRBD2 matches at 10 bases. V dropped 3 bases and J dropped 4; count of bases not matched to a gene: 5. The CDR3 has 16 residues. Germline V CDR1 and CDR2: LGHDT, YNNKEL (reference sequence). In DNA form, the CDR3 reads TGTGCCAGCAGCCAGTTTAGCGGGGGGAGCACCGGGGAGCTGTTTTTT. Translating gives CASSQFSGGSTGELFF.